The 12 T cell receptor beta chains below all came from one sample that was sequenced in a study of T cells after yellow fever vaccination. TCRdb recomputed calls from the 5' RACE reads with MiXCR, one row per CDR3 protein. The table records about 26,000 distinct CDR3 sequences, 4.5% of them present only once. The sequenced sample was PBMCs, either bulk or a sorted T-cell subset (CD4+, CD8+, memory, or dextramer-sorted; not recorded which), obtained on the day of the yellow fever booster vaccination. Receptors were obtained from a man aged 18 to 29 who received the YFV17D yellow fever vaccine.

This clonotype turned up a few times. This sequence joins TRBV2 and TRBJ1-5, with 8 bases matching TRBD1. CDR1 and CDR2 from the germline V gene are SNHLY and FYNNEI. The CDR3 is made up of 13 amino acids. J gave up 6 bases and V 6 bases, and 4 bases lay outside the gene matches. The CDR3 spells CASRTGVRQPQHF. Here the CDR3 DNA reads TGTGCCAGCAGGACAGGGGTCCGTCAGCCCCAGCATTTT.

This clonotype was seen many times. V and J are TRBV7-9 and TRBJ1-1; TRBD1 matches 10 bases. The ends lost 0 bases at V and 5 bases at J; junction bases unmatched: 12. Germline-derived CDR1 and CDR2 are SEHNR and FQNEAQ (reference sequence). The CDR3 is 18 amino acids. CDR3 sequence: CASSLARWGQGMGTEAFF. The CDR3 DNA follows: TGTGCCAGCAGCTTAGCGCGGTGGGGACAGGGGATGGGGACTGAAGCTTTCTTT.

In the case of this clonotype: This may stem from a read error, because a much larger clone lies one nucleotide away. CDR3 sequence: CASSYPGRDTQYF. The CDR3 bases are TGTGCCAGCAGTTACCCAGGCAGAGATACGCAGTATTTT. V is TRBV6-5 and J is TRBJ2-3; D is unresolved. Germline CDR1 and CDR2: MNHEY and SVGAGI. This CDR3 region has 13 residues. Deletions cut 2 bases from V and 5 bases from J, with 8 bases between.

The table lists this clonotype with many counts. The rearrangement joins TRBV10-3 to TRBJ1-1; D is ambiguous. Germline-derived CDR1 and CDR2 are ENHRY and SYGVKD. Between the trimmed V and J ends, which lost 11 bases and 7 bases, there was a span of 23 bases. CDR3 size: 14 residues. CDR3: CAGRERHDRVEAFF. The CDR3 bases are TGTGCCGGCCGGGAGCGTCACGATCGAGTTGAAGCTTTCTTT.

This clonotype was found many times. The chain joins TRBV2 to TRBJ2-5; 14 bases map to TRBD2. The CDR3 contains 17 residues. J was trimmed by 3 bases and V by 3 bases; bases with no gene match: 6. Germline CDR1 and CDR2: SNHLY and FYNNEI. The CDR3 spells CASSESRTSGGKETQYF. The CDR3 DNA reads TGTGCCAGCAGTGAGTCTCGGACTAGCGGGGGGAAAGAGACCCAGTACTTC.

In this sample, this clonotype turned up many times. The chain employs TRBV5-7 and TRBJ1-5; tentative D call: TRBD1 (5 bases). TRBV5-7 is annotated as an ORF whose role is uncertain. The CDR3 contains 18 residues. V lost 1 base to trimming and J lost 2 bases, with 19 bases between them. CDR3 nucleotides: TGTGCCAGCAGCTTGAGGTGGGGGAGTAGGGAAGGCAATCAGCCCCAGCATTTT. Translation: CASSLRWGSREGNQPQHF.

Written as DNA, the CDR3 is TGCAGTGCTAGAGATCCAGCGGGGCGGACAGATACGCAGTATTTT. It translates to CSARDPAGRTDTQYF. The chain combines TRBV20-1 with TRBJ2-3; 7 nucleotides line up with TRBD2. CDR1 DFQATT and CDR2 SNEGSKA come from the germline V gene (reference sequence). The CDR3 is 15 amino acids. Trimming at V came to 0 bases and at J to 3 bases, leaving 6 bases not matched to a gene.

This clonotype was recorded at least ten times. The DNA of the CDR3 is TGCGCCAGCAGTCGACAGGGCGACACCGGGGAGCTGTTTTTT. As protein: CASSRQGDTGELFF. This chain links TRBV5-1 with TRBJ2-2; 7 nucleotides agree with TRBD1. CDR3 size: 14 residues. The germline gives CDR1 SGHRS, CDR2 YFSETQ. With V trimmed by 5 bases and J by 3 bases, 4 bases remained unmatched.

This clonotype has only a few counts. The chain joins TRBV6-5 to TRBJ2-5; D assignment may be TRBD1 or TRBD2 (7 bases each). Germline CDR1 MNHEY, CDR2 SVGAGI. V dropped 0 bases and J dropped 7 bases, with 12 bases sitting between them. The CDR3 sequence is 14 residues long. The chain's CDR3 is CASSYSGGDRTQYF. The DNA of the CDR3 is TGTGCCAGCAGTTACTCGGGAGGGGACAGGACCCAGTACTTC.

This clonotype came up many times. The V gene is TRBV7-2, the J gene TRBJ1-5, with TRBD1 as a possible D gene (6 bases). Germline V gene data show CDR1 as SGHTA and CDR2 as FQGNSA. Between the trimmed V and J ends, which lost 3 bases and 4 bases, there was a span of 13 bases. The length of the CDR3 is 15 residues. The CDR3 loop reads CASSFSGGGNQPQHF. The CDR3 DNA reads TGTGCCAGCAGCTTTTCCGGGGGCGGAAATCAGCCCCAGCATTTT.

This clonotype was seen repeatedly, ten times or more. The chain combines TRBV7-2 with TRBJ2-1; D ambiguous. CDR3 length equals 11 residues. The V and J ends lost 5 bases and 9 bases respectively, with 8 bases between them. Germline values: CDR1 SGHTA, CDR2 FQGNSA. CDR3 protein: CASSPWGEQFF. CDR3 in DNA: TGTGCCAGCAGCCCCTGGGGTGAGCAGTTCTTC.

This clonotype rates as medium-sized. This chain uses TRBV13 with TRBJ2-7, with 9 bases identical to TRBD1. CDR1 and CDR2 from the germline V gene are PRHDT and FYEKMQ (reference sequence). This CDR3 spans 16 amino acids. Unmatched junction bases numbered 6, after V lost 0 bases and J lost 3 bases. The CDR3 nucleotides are TGTGCCAGCAGCTTAGGGATCTCGGGACAGGGCTACGAGCAGTACTTC. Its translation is CASSLGISGQGYEQYF.